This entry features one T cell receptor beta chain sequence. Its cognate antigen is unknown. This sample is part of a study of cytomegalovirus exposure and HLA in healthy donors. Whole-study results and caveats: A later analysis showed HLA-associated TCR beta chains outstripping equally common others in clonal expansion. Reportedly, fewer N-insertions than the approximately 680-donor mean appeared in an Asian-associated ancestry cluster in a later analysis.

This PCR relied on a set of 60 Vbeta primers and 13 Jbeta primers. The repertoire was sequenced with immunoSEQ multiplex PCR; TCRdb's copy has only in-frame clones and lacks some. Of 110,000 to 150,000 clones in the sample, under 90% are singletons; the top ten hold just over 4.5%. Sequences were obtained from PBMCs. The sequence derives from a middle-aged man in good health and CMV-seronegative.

The CDR3 is CASSTGTGGTEAFF. The CDR3 nucleotides are TGTGCCAGCAGTACCGGGACAGGGGGCACTGAAGCTTTCTTT. The rearrangement links TRBV6-4 to TRBJ1-1, with 11 bases lining up with TRBD1. The CDR3 contains 14 residues. CDR1 is MRHNA and CDR2 is SNTAGT in the germline V gene. V lost 5 bases to trimming and J lost 4 bases; unmatched junction nucleotides: 3.